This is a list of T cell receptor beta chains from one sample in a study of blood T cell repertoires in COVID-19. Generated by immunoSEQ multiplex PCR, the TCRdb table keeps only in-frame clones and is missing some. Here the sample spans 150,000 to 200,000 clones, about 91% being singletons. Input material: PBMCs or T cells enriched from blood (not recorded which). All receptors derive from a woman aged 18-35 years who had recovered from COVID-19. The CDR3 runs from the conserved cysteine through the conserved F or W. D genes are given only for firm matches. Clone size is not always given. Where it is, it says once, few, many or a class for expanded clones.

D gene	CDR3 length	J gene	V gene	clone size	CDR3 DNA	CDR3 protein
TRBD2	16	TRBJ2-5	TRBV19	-	TGTGCCAGTAGTATCGCCGGGACTAGCGGGAGGGAGACCCAGTACTTC	CASSIAGTSGRETQYF
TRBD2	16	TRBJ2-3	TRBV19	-	TGTGCCAGTAGTATAGCCCTAGCGGGAGCCACAGATACGCAGTATTTT	CASSIALAGATDTQYF
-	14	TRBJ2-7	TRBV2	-	TGTGCCAGCAGTGAGTCACAAGGGAGGTACGAGCAGTACTTC	CASSESQGRYEQYF
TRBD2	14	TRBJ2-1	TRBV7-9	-	TGTGCCAGCCAAGGGCTAGCGGACTACAATGAGCAGTTCTTC	CASQGLADYNEQFF
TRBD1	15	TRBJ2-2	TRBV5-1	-	TGCGCCAGCGAAAGGGGGACAGGGGACACCGGGGAGCTGTTTTTT	CASERGTGDTGELFF
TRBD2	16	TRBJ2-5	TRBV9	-	TGTGCCAGCAGCATCAGGCCAGCGGGAGGTTCGGAGACCCAGTACTTC	CASSIRPAGGSETQYF
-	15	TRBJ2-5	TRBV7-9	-	TGTGCCAGCAGCTTAGGTCGGCTAGGACAAGAGACCCAGTACTTC	CASSLGRLGQETQYF
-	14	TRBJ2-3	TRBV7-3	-	TGTGCCAGCAGCTCCAGGGGAGGGGCAGATACGCAGTATTTT	CASSSRGGADTQYF
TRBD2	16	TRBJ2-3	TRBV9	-	TGTGCCAGCAGCGTGGGAGTAGCGGGGCTCACAGATACGCAGTATTTT	CASSVGVAGLTDTQYF
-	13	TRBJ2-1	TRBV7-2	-	TGTGCCAGCAGCTTTCTGACTCTTCCTGAGCAGTTCTTC	CASSFLTLPEQFF
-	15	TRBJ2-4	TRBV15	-	TGTGCCACCAGCAGAGGCACTGGCAGGATAAACATTCAGTACTTC	CATSRGTGRINIQYF
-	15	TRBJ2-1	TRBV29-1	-	TGCAGCGCCCTGCCTGGGGCAGGGGTCAACAATGAGCAGTTCTTC	CSALPGAGVNNEQFF
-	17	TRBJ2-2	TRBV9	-	TGTGCCAGCAGCGTAGGTCCCAGAATCTCGAACACCGGGGAGCTGTTTTTT	CASSVGPRISNTGELFF
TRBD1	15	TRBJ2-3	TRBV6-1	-	TGTGCCAGCAGTGATAGTGCAGGGGGCCCAGATACGCAGTATTTT	CASSDSAGGPDTQYF
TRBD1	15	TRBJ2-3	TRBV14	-	TGTGCCAGCAGCCTAACAGGGGGCTCTGCGGATACGCAGTATTTT	CASSLTGGSADTQYF
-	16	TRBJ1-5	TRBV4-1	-	TGCGCCAGCAGCCAGGGTCCCGTATCCAGGGGTGAGCCCCAGCATTTT	CASSQGPVSRGEPQHF
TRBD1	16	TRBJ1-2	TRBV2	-	TGTGCCAGCAGTGTCCCGGGACAGGGATTTGACTATGGCTACACCTTC	CASSVPGQGFDYGYTF
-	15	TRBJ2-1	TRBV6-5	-	TGTGCCTTAGAGGCCATCTCTAGCAAGACCGATGAGCAGTTCTTC	CALEAISSKTDEQFF
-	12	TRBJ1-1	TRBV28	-	TGTGCCAGCAGTTTGAACAGGGCGGAAGCTTTCTTT	CASSLNRAEAFF
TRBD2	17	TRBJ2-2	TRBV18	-	TGTGCCAGCTCACCACCGGGACTAGCGGGAGGCACCGGGGAGCTGTTTTTT	CASSPPGLAGGTGELFF
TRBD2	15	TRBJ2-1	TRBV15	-	TGTGCCACCAGCAGAGACGGGGGGGAAGCCAATGAGCAGTTCTTC	CATSRDGGEANEQFF
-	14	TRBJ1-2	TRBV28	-	TGTGCCAGCACCTCGGGGTCCAACCCCCGGGGCTACACCTTC	CASTSGSNPRGYTF
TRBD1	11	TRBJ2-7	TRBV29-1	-	TGCAGCGTGCGTACAGGGGTTGAGCAGTACTTC	CSVRTGVEQYF
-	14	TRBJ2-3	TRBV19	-	TGTGCCAGTAGTATAGATAGCGGCACAGATACGCAGTATTTT	CASSIDSGTDTQYF
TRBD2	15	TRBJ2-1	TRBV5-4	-	TGTGCCAGCAGCTTTGGGACTAGCGTAGGCAATGAGCAGTTCTTC	CASSFGTSVGNEQFF
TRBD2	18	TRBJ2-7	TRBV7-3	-	TGTGCCAGCAGCTGTAATCCCCGGACTAGCCTGTCGGCTTACGAGCAGTACTTC	CASSCNPRTSLSAYEQYF
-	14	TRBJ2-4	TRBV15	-	TGTGCCACCAGCAGTCGGGCGGGCAAAAACATTCAGTACTTC	CATSSRAGKNIQYF
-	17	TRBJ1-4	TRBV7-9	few	TGTGCCAGCAGCCCTCCCCTCTTCGGCAGGGGTAATGAAAAACTGTTTTTT	CASSPPLFGRGNEKLFF
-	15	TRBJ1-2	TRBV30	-	TGTGCCTGGAGTCAGGTGGACACCGCAATCTATGGCTACACCTTC	CAWSQVDTAIYGYTF
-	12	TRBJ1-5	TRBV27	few	TGTGCCAGCAGTTTCAGGGATCAGCCCCAGCATTTT	CASSFRDQPQHF
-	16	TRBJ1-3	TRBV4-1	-	TGCGCCAGCAGCCAAGATGTCGGCGTGGGCGGAAACACCATATATTTT	CASSQDVGVGGNTIYF
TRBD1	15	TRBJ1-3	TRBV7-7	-	TGTGCTAGCAGCTTGGACAGGACCTCTGGAAACACCATATATTTT	CASSLDRTSGNTIYF
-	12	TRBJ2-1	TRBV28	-	TGTGCCAGCAGTTTAGGCCGCAATGAGCAGTTCTTC	CASSLGRNEQFF
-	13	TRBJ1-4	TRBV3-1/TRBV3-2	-	TGTGCCAGCAGCCGGGGGGATGGGAGAAAACTGTTTTTT	CASSRGDGRKLFF
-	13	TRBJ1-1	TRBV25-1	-	TGTGCCAGCATTCCCAGGGTAGGCACTGAAGCTTTCTTT	CASIPRVGTEAFF
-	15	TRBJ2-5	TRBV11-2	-	TGTGCCAGCACCTGGCGAGGGTCTACCCAAGAGACCCAGTACTTC	CASTWRGSTQETQYF
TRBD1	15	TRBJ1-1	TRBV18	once	TGTGCCAGCTCACCTTCCGGGACAGCGAACACTGAAGCTTTCTTT	CASSPSGTANTEAFF
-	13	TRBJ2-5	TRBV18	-	TGTGCCAGCTCAACCCCCCAGGGAGAGACCCAGTACTTC	CASSTPQGETQYF
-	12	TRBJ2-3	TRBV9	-	TGTGCCAGCAGCGCCAGGACAGATACGCAGTATTTT	CASSARTDTQYF
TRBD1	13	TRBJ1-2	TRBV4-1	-	TGCGCCAGCAGCCAAGTGGGGACAGGAGGCTACACCTTC	CASSQVGTGGYTF
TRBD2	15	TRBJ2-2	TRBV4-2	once	TGTGCCAGCAGCCGAGGACTAGCGGGAGCCGGGGAGCTGTTTTTT	CASSRGLAGAGELFF
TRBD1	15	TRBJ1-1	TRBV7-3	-	TGTGCCAGCAGCCCGTTGACAGGGAGAGATCCTGAAGCTTTCTTT	CASSPLTGRDPEAFF
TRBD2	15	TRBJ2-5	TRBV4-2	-	TGTGCCAGCAGCCGACTAGCGGGAGGGCGGGAGACCCAGTACTTC	CASSRLAGGRETQYF
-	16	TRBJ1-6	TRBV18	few	TGTGCCAGCTCCGGAGGGCAGGGCAACGTTAATTCACCCCTCCACTTT	CASSGGQGNVNSPLHF
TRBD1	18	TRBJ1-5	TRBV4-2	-	TGTGCCAGCAGCCAAGATAGAGACAGGGGAGTTGCGGTCCAGCCCCAGCATTTT	CASSQDRDRGVAVQPQHF
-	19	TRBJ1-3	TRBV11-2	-	TGTGCCAGCAGCTTAGTCGGGAGCAGAAGTGCGTCCTCTGGAAACACCATATATTTT	CASSLVGSRSASSGNTIYF
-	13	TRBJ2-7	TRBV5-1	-	TGCGCCAGCAGCTTGGGTCAGTACTACGAGCAGTACTTC	CASSLGQYYEQYF
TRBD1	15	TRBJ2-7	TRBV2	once	TGTGCCAGCAAGCAGGACAGGGACAGCTCCTACGAGCAGTACTTC	CASKQDRDSSYEQYF
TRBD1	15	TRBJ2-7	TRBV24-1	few	TGTGCCACCAGTGATCAGGGACAGGGAGGTTACGAGCAGTACTTC	CATSDQGQGGYEQYF